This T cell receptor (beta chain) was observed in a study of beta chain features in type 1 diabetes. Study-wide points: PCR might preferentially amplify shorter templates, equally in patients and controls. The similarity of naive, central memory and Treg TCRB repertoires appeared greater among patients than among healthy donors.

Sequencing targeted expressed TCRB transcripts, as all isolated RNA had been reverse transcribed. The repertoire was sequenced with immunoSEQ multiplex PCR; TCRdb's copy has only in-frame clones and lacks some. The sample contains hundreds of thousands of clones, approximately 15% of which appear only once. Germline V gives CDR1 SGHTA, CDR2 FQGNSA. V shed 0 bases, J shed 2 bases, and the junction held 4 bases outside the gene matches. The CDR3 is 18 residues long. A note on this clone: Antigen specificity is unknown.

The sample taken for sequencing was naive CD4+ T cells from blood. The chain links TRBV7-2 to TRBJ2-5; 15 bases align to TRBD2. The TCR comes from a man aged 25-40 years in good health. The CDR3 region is CASSLAGLAGGKQETQYF. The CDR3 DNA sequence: TGTGCCAGCAGCTTAGCGGGACTAGCGGGGGGTAAACAAGAGACCCAGTACTTC.